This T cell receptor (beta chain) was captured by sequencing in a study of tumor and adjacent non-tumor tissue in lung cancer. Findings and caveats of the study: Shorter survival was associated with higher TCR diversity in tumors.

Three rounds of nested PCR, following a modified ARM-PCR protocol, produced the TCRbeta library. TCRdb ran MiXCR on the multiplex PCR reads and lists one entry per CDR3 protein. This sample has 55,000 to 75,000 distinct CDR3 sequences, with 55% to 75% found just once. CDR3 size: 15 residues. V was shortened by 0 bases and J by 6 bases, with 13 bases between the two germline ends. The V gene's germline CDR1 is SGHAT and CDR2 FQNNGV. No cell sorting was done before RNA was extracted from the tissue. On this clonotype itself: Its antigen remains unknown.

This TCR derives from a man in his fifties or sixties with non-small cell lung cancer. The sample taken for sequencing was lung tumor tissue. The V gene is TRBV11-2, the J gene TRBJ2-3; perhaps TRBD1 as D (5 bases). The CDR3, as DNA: TGTGCCAGCAGCTTAGAAGGGGAACAGGCGGATACGCAGTATTTT. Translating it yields CASSLEGEQADTQYF.